The rows below give T cell receptor beta chains drawn from one sample of a study of blood T cells in healthy people across ages. Each CDR3 protein is one row after TCRdb ran MiXCR on the 5' RACE reads. The sample carries 2 million or so distinct CDR3 sequences, 40% to 55% recorded once. Sequencing was performed on blood. The origin of the receptors is a woman between 40 and 50 years old in good health. CDR3s include the opening cysteine and the closing phenylalanine or tryptophan. A D gene is named only where the DNA matches it firmly. Clone size, where shown, is once, few, many, or a class for clones that have expanded.

d_call clone_size j_call v_call cdr3_nt cdr3_aa
. . TRBJ2-3 TRBV10-3 TGTGCCATCAGCTCAGGGGTTAAAGGCACAGATACGCAGTATTTT CAISSGVKGTDTQYF
. . TRBJ2-7 TRBV20-1 TGCAGTGCCCCCCCCCTCCGGGGATTCTACGAGCAGTACTTC CSAPPLRGFYEQYF
. . TRBJ1-4 TRBV4-3 TGCGCCAGCAGCCGGCAGGGACCCCCAACTAATGAAAAACTGTTTTTT CASSRQGPPTNEKLFF
. many TRBJ2-1 TRBV7-3 TGTGCCAGCAGCGGCCAGTCCGGGGAGCAGTTCTTC CASSGQSGEQFF
. once TRBJ2-1 TRBV15 TGTGCCACCAGCATGTTGGGAGGTGATGAGCAGTTCTTC CATSMLGGDEQFF
TRBD1 few TRBJ2-5 TRBV20-1 TGCAGTGCTGAGACCCGACAGGGTGGGAAGGAGCAGTACTTC CSAETRQGGKEQYF
. . TRBJ1-1 TRBV9 TGTGCCAGCAGCCCCCGATGGACCGCCTCTGAAGCTTTCTTT CASSPRWTASEAFF
. . TRBJ1-2 TRBV7-2 TGTGCCAGCAGCTTAGACACAGGAGCCCCCCGGGGCTACACCTTC CASSLDTGAPRGYTF
TRBD1 . TRBJ1-6 TRBV27 TGTGCCAGCAGTTCTTATGACAGGGGAGGGGGTTCACCCCTCCACTTT CASSSYDRGGGSPLHF
. few TRBJ1-6 TRBV12-3/TRBV12-4 TGTGCCAGCAGTTTAACCGGAATGGGGAATTCACCCCTCCACTTT CASSLTGMGNSPLHF
TRBD1 few TRBJ2-1 TRBV20-1 TGCAGTGCTAGTGGGGACAGCTCCTACAATGAGCAGTTCTTC CSASGDSSYNEQFF
TRBD1 few TRBJ2-6 TRBV20-1 TGCAGTGCTAGAGATCGATTAGGGGGCGCAACAGGGGCCAACGTCCTGACTTTC CSARDRLGGATGANVLTF
. . TRBJ1-6 TRBV27 TGTGCCAGCAGTTCGTGGGCGACATCCTATAATTCACCCCTCCACTTT CASSSWATSYNSPLHF
. few TRBJ2-7 TRBV4-2 TGTGCCAGCAGCCAAGCAGTTTTGGGTGGGGAGCAGTACTTC CASSQAVLGGEQYF
TRBD1 . TRBJ2-5 TRBV25-1 TGTGCCAGCAGTGAATGGGGGGGGACAGGGCAAGAGACCCAGTACTTC CASSEWGGTGQETQYF
. . TRBJ2-7 TRBV6-5 TGTGCCAGCAGTCGCAGGGAGGGGGGGACCTACGAGCAGTACTTC CASSRREGGTYEQYF
. . TRBJ1-5 TRBV27 TGTGCCAGCAGTTTATCGTGGGGGCCTCTAATAAGTAGCAATCAGCCCCAGCATTTT CASSLSWGPLISSNQPQHF
. few TRBJ2-7 TRBV6-2/TRBV6-3 TGTGCCAGCAGTTACTCAAGGACAGCCGAGCAGTACTTC CASSYSRTAEQYF
. . TRBJ1-1 TRBV7-9 TGTGCCAGCAGCGAGAAGAATAGAGGGACTGAAGCTTTCTTT CASSEKNRGTEAFF
TRBD1 . TRBJ2-5 TRBV6-1 TGTGCCAGCAGTGAAGATACAGGGGCTGTAGAGACCCAGTACTTC CASSEDTGAVETQYF
. once TRBJ2-1 TRBV4-2 TGTGCCAGCAGCCAAGACCCCCTAGCTGCTGAGCAGTTCTTC CASSQDPLAAEQFF
TRBD1 . TRBJ2-5 TRBV20-1 TGCAGTGCTAGAAACAGGGGGAGGCAAGAGACCCAGTACTTC CSARNRGRQETQYF
TRBD1 . TRBJ2-1 TRBV7-9 TGTGCCAGGGGACAGCACGATGAGCAGTTCTTC CARGQHDEQFF
. few TRBJ2-3 TRBV15 TGTGCCACCAGCAGAGATTATGGGGTCCTCACAGATACGCAGTATTTT CATSRDYGVLTDTQYF
TRBD2 . TRBJ2-1 TRBV7-2 TGTGCCAGCAGCCGTCAATCGGGGGGGACGTTCTTC CASSRQSGGTFF
. . TRBJ1-5 TRBV15 TGTGCCACCAGGGATACAGTGGTTAGCAATCAGCCCCAGCATTTT CATRDTVVSNQPQHF
. once TRBJ2-5 TRBV5-1 TGCGCCATCAGCTTTCCGGGGGAGACCCAGTACTTC CAISFPGETQYF
. . TRBJ2-2 TRBV7-9 TGTGCCAGCAGCGCGGTTGGGTTCGGTACCGGGGAGCTGTTTTTT CASSAVGFGTGELFF
. . TRBJ2-5 TRBV13 TGTGCCAGCAGCTTAGTCGACAGAGAGACCCAGTACTTC CASSLVDRETQYF
. . TRBJ2-7 TRBV6-6 TGTGCCAGCAGTCGCGCTCTCCGGGCTACCTTCTCCTACGAGCAGTACTTC CASSRALRATFSYEQYF
TRBD1 . TRBJ1-5 TRBV27 TGTGCCAGCAGGAAAGACAGGGGTAGCAATCAGCCCCAGCATTTT CASRKDRGSNQPQHF
. few TRBJ2-5 TRBV12-3/TRBV12-4 TGTGCCAGCAGTTTAGAGACCAGGGCAGGGACCCAGTACTTC CASSLETRAGTQYF
. . TRBJ2-5 TRBV27 TGTGCCAGCAGTCTAGGGGCCCCCGGGGGGACCCAGTACTTC CASSLGAPGGTQYF
. many TRBJ2-3 TRBV20-1 TGCAGTGCTAGTTGGGGTAAAGATACGCAGTATTTT CSASWGKDTQYF
. few TRBJ2-1 TRBV6-2/TRBV6-3 TGTGCCAGCAGTCAACAGGGACCCTACAATGAGCAGTTCTTC CASSQQGPYNEQFF
. . TRBJ1-4 TRBV4-2 TGTGCCAGCAGCCAAGTTACCCGTCAGGCAGATGAAAAACTGTTTTTT CASSQVTRQADEKLFF
. . TRBJ2-3 TRBV14 TGTGCCAGCAGCCAAGCCCATTTATGGGCAGATACGCAGTATTTT CASSQAHLWADTQYF
. . TRBJ2-3 TRBV2 TGTGCTCTTAACCGGAATACGCAGTATTTT CALNRNTQYF
TRBD2 few TRBJ2-1 TRBV7-3 TGTGCCAGCAGCTCCCAGACTAGCGGGGGGGCCTTTGAGCAGTTCTTC CASSSQTSGGAFEQFF
TRBD1 . TRBJ2-5 TRBV4-3 TGCGCCAGCAGCCAAGATCACTCAACAGGGGGGCAAGAGACCCAGTACTTC CASSQDHSTGGQETQYF
TRBD2 few TRBJ2-3 TRBV20-1 TGCAGTGCTAAAAAGCGGGGGGTTTTAGATACGCAGTATTTT CSAKKRGVLDTQYF